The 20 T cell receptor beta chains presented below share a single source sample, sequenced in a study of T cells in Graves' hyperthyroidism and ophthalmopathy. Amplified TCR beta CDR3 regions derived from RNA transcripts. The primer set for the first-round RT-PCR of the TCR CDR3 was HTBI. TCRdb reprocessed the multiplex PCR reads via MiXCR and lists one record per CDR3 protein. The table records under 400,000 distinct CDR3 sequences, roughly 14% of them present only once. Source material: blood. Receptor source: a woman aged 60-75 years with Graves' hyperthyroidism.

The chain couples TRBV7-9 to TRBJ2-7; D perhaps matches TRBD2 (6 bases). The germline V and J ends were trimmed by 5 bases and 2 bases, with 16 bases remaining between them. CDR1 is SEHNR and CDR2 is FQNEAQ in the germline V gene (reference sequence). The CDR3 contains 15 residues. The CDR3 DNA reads TGTGCCAGCAGCCCCCTCCGGAGGGCAGCCTACGAGCAGTACTTC. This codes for CASSPLRRAAYEQYF.

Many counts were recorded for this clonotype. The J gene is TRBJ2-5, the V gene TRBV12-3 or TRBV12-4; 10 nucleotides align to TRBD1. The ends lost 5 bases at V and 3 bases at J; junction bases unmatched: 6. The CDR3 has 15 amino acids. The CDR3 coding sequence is TGTGCCAGCAGTCAACCGGACAGGGGGAAAGAGACCCAGTACTTC. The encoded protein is CASSQPDRGKETQYF.

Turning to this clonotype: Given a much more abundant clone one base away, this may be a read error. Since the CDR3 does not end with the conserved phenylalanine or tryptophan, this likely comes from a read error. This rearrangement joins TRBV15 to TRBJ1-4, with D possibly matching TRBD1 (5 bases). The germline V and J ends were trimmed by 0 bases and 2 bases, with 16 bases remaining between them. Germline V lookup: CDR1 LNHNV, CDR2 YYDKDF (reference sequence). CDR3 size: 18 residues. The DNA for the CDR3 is TGTGCCACCAGCAGAGATGGTTGGCAGGGTAGGACTAATGAAAAACTGTTTTCT. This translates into CATSRDGWQGRTNEKLFS.

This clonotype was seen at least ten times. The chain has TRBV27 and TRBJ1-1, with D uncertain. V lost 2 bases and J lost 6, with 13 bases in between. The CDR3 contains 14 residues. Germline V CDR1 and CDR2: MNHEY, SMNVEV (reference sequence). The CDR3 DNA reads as TGTGCCAGCAGTTTAGCGGGTAGTCTCTCTGAAGCTTTCTTT. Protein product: CASSLAGSLSEAFF.

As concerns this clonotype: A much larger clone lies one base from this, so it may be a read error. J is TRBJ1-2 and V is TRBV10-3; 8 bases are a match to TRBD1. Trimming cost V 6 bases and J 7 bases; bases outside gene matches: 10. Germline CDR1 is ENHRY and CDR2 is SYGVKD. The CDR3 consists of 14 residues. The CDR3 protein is CAIRDGQGIGGYTF. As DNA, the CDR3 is TGTGCCATCAGAGACGGACAGGGAATCGGTGGCTACACCTTC.

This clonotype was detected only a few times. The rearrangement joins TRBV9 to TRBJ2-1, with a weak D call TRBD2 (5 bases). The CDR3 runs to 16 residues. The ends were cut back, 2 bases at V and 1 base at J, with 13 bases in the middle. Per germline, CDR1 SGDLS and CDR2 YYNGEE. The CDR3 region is CASSVEERRSYNEQFF. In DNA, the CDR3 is TGTGCCAGCAGCGTTGAAGAGCGGAGGTCCTACAATGAGCAGTTCTTC.

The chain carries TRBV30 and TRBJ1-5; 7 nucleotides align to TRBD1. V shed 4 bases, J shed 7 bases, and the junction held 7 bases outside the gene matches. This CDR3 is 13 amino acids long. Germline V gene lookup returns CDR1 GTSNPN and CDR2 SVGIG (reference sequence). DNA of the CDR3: TGTGCCTGGACCCGACAGGGCGACCAGCCCCAGCATTTT. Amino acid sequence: CAWTRQGDQPQHF.

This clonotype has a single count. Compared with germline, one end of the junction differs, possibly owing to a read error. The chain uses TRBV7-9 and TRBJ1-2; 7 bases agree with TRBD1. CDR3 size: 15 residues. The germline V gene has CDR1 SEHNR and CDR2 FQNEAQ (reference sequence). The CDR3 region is CANSLSQGVLYGYTF. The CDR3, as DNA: TGTGCCAACAGCTTATCTCAGGGGGTTCTCTATGGCTACACCTTC.

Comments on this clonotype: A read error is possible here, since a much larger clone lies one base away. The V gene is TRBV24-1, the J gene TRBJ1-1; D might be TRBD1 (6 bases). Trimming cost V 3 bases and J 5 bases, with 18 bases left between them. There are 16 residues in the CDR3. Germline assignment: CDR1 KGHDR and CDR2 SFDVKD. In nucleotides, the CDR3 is TGTGCCACCAGTGATAAAGGCAGGGGCCCGAGGACTGAAGCTTTCTTT. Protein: CATSDKGRGPRTEAFF.

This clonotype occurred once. The CDR3 DNA reads TGTGCCAGCAGTTACGACCTAGCGGGAGCCGTCACACCGTTCTTC. Translated: CASSYDLAGAVTPFF. The chain is built from TRBV6-5 and TRBJ2-1; 10 bases are a match to TRBD2. The CDR3 contains 15 residues. With V trimmed by 2 bases and J by 15 bases, 13 bases remained unmatched. The V gene's germline CDR1 is MNHEY and CDR2 SVGAGI.

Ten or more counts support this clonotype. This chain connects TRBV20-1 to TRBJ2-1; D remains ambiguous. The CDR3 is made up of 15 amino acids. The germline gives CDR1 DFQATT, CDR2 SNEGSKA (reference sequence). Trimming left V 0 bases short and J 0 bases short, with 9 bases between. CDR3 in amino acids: CSARDQSFSYNEQFF. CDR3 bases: TGCAGTGCTAGAGATCAGAGCTTCTCCTACAATGAGCAGTTCTTC.

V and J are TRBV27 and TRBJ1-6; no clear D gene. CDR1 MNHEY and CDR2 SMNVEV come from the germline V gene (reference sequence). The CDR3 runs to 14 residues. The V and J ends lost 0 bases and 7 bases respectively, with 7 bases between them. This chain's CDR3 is CASSLSMRNSPLHF. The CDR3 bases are TGTGCCAGCAGTTTATCGATGCGAAATTCACCCCTCCACTTT.

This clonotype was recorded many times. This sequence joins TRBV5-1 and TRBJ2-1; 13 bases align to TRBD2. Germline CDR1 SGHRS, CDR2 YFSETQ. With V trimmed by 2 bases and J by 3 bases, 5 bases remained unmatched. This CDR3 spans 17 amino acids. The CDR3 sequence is CASSFGLAGAFYNEQFF. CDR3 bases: TGCGCCAGCAGCTTCGGACTAGCGGGGGCCTTCTACAATGAGCAGTTCTTC.

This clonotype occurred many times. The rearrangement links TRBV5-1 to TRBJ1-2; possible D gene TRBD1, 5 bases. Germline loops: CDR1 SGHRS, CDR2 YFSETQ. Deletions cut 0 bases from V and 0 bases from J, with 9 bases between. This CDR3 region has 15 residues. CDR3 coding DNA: TGCGCCAGCAGCTTGGGCGGGACGACTAACTATGGCTACACCTTC. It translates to CASSLGGTTNYGYTF.

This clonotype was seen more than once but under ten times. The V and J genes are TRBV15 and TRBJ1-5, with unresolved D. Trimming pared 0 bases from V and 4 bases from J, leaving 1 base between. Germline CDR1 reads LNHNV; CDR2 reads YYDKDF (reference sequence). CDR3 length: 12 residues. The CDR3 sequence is CATSRDNQPQHF. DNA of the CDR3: TGTGCCACCAGCAGAGATAATCAGCCCCAGCATTTT.

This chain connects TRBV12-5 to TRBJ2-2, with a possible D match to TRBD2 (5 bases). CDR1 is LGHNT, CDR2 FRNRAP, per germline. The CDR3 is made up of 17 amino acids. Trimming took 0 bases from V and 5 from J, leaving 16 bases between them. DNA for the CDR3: TGTGCTAGTGGTTTGGTACTTAGGTTTTCGGGGACCGGGGAGCTGTTTTTT. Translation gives CASGLVLRFSGTGELFF.

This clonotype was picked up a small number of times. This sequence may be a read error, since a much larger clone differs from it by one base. CDR3 protein: CTSSYTRDRKTLKHFGNQPQHF. The CDR3 DNA sequence: TGTACCAGCAGTTACACCCGGGACAGGAAAACCCTGAAACACTTTGGCAATCAGCCCCAGCATTTT. V usage is TRBV6-2 or TRBV6-3 and J usage is TRBJ1-5, with 8 bases matching TRBD1. This CDR3 comprises 22 residues. CDR1 is MNHEY and CDR2 is SVGEGT in the germline V gene.

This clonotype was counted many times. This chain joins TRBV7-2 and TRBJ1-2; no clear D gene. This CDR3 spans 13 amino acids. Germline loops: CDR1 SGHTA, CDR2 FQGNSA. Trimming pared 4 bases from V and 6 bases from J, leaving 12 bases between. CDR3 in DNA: TGTGCCAGCAGCTCGGATACGGGCAATGGCTACACCTTC. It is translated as CASSSDTGNGYTF.

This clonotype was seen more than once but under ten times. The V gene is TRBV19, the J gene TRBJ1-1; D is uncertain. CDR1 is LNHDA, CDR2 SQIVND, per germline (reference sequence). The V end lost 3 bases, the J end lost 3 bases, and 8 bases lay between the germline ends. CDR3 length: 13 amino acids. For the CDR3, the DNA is TGTGCCAGTAGTATTCGATATCACACTGAAGCTTTCTTT. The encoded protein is CASSIRYHTEAFF.

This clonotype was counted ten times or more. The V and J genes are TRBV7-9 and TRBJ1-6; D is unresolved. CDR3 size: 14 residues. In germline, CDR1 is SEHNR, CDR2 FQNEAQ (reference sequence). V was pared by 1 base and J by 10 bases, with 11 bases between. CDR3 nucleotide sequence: TGTGCCAGCAGCTTAGAGGGTGCGGGCTCACCCCTCCACTTT. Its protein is CASSLEGAGSPLHF.